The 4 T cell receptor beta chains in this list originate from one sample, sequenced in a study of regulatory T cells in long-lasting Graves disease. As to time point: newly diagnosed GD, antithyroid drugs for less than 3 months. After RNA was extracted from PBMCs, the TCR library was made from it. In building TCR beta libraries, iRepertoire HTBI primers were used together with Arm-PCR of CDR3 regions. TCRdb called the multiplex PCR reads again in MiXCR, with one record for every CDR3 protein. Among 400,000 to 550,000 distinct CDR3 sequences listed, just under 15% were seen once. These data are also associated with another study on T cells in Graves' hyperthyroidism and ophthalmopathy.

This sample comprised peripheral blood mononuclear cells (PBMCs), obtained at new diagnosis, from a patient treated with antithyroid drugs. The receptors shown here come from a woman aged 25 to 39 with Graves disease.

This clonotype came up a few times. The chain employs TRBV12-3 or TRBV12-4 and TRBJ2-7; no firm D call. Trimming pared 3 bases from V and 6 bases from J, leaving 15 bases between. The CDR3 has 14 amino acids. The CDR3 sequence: CASSFISEASEQYF. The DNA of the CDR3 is TGTGCCAGCAGTTTTATCAGTGAGGCTAGCGAGCAGTACTTC.

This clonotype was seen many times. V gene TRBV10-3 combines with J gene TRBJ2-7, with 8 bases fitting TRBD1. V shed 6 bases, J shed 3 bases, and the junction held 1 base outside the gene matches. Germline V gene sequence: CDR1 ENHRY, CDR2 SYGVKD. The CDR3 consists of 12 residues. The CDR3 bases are TGTGCCATCAGCGGACAGGGCTACGAGCAGTACTTC. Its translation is CAISGQGYEQYF.

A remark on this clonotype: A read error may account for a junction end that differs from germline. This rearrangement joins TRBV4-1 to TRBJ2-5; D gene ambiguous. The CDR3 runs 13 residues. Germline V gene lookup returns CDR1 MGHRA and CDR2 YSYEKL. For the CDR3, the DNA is TGCGCCAGCCGCCAAGAGTCATCGGAGACCCAGTACTTC. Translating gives CASRQESSETQYF.

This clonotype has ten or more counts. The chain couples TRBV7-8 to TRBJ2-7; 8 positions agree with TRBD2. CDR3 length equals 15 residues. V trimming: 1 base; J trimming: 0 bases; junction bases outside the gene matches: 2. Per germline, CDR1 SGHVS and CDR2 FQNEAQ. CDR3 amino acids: CASSLEAGVSYEQYF. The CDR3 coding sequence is TGTGCCAGCAGCTTAGAAGCGGGAGTCTCCTACGAGCAGTACTTC.